Sequencing of this T cell receptor (beta chain) was carried out in a study of shared clonotypes between healthy human individuals (TCRdb year 2020). About the full investigation: A few men and a couple of women, aged 18 to 49 years, made up the cohort. Per donor, three plates each were used for CD4 naive and CD4 memory, two for CD8 naive, and one for CD8 memory. Blood TCR repertoires of roughly five healthy adults were deeply sequenced to estimate repertoire size and the extent of clonotype sharing between individuals. To increase sequencing depth and limit assay-specific biases, different laboratories used diverse techniques to prepare libraries and sequence TCR repertoires. Leukapheresis yielded between about 0.9 and 10 billion PBMCs per donor.

Using the deep immunoSEQ assay, TCR CDR3 regions were amplified from genomic DNA by multiplex PCR. For each cell subset, the extracted genomic DNA was distributed evenly across all wells of several immunoSEQ 96-well plates, and each plate served as one replicate. For sorted subsets, approximately 200 ng of genomic DNA, equivalent to 25,000 to 30,000 T cell genomes, went into each replicate PCR. Purified libraries were measured with a Qubit 3.0 fluorometer, size-checked on a Bioanalyzer 2100, and measured again with the KAPA Library Quantification kit. Every immunoSEQ 96-well plate was sequenced on a dedicated single-read 150-cycle Illumina NextSeq 550 flow cell. Regarding the original processing steps: Because only junctional sequences without quality scores were contained in the immunoSEQ output, filtering matching that applied to full-length reads could not be performed. To assign V/J genes and CDR3, sequences were annotated against IMGT germline references using PyIR, a Python wrapper for IgBLAST v1.9. Reads with weak V/J assignments (E-value above 1e-6), missing CDR3, stop codons, out-of-frame junctions, or ambiguous translated residues were removed. V3J clonotypes were defined as sequences sharing the same inferred V gene, J gene, and CDR3 amino acid sequence. The percentage overlap between two repertoires was calculated by dividing the number of shared unique clonotypes by the size of the smaller repertoire. Three approaches were used to assess repertoire richness: RTK rarefaction, the Chao1 estimator, and Recon v2.1 estimates of unobserved clonotypes. For all TCRbeta clonotypes obtained by the gDNA method from a few donors, generation probabilities were computed with OLGA. TCRdb's version of the immuneACCESS table is confined to in-frame rearrangements and falls short of the full clone set. An unresolved V gene accounts for under half of the shortfall where checked; the remainder is of unknown origin. V and J calls plus clone size are reproduced from that table; the DNA served to infer D and trimming. The sample table lists around 1.1 million clones, around three quarters of them with a count of one. The top ten clones comprise 0.55% to 0.7% of the sample.

General findings and caveats noted by the study authors: Compared with non-shared clonotypes, the clonotypes found in all four sorted-subset donors had higher generation probabilities. When several donors were compared, the shared fraction of clonotypes was 5% to 6.5% for naive CD4, less than 4% for naive CD8, about 2.5% for memory CD4, and around 0.37% for memory CD8. Pairwise subsampling led to the expectation that sequencing depth would affect the degree of clonotype sharing among donors. Because the study included a small number of donors, the genetic and exposure-history diversity represented was limited. Even with the large sequencing depth, rarefaction of the sorted-subset datasets indicated that sequencing was incomplete. Estimated clonotype richness was generally larger for naive than for memory subsets. Sampling was restricted to blood, and TCR repertoires in tissues likely differ from the TCR repertoires found in blood.

In the case of this clone: It has no known antigen specificity. Per-base quality was not reported, and no clone a single base away is much larger than it.

The donors were healthy, HIV-negative adults who had no recently reported acute infections or vaccinations. All donors were Caucasian adults living in Nashville, Tennessee, USA. CD4+ T cells were enriched by magnetic negative selection; naive cells were then positively selected on CD45RA, and the negative fraction formed the memory subset. Blood was collected by leukapheresis, and PBMCs were isolated by Ficoll-Histopaque density gradient centrifugation and then cryopreserved in liquid nitrogen vapor phase. Analytical flow cytometry was used to check the purity and quantity of each magnetically sorted T cell population. Genomic DNA was isolated from every sorted fraction and measured by UV absorbance on a Nanodrop 2000c. Including the terminal cysteine and phenylalanine, the CDR3 comprises 14 residues. The DNA shown is the 42-base CDR3, in frame from base 1. Sequences SGHDT (CDR1) and YYEEEE (CDR2) are obtained from the germline V gene. V is shortened by 0 bases, J by 4 bases, and the region joining them spans 7 bases.

Rearrangement joined TRBV5-6 to TRBJ2-2; the D gene is perhaps TRBD2, from 6 matching bases. Sequenced input: memory CD4+ T cells from PBMCs. The intended sense of this specimen's cell subset or site label: CD45RA-negative fraction. The source is a man aged 18 to 29 in good health. Some clones in this sample may be carry-over from other donors' samples. The CDR3 has the sequence CASSLGLVTGELFF. The DNA is as follows: TGTGCCAGCAGCTTGGGACTAGTCACCGGGGAGCTGTTTTTT. Beyond the CDR3, the reference TRBV5-6 and TRBJ2-2 genes provide the residues; the full variable domain reads: DAGVTQSPTHLIKTRGQQVTLRCSPKSGHDTVSWYQQALGQGPQFIFQYYEEEERQRGNFPDRFSGHQFPNYSSELNVNALLLGDSALYLCASSLGLVTGELFFGEGSRLTVL.